This is a list of T cell receptor beta chains from one sample in a study of early T cells in non-severe SARS-CoV-2 infection. TCRdb processed the 5' RACE reads anew with MiXCR; each CDR3 protein has one entry. The data contain some 60,000 distinct CDR3 sequences, under 10% of them singletons. Sequenced input: whole blood. The receptors derive from an adult who was a healthcare worker with PCR-confirmed SARS-CoV-2 infection or an uninfected control (not recorded which). CDR3s leave out the opening cysteine and the closing phenylalanine or tryptophan.

v_call	j_call	cdr3_aa
TRBV6-2/TRBV6-3	TRBJ2-1	ASRLGTSGNNEQF
TRBV7-2	TRBJ2-4	ASSPISGDIQY
TRBV2	TRBJ1-2	ASQTGPDYGYT
TRBV29-1	TRBJ1-3	SVVTSENTIY
TRBV9	TRBJ2-7	ASSPGTGDEQY
TRBV6-5	TRBJ2-7	ASSSGTFGTYEQY
TRBV25-1	TRBJ1-5	ASSELGQNNQPQH
TRBV7-8	TRBJ1-6	ASSLGLDSPLH
TRBV20-1	TRBJ1-1	SARDATALMNTEAF
TRBV20-1	TRBJ2-1	SASPGAAGAYNEQF
TRBV29-1	TRBJ2-7	SVVGSGRAYEQY
TRBV20-1	TRBJ2-4	SARDKRRQGDIQY
TRBV9	TRBJ1-2	ASSVAGINYGYT
TRBV5-6	TRBJ1-4	ASSQDGLTNEKLF
TRBV20-1	TRBJ1-4	SAKGGFGEKLF
TRBV7-3	TRBJ2-1	ASSSRGLAGNNEQF
TRBV7-2	TRBJ1-5	ASSLRRGDSNQPQH
TRBV2	TRBJ2-1	ASSVRRQENNEQF
TRBV4-2	TRBJ2-1	ASSQDGLAGGNEQF